Included here is one T cell receptor beta chain sequence, with context. This record comes from a study of blood T cell repertoires in COVID-19. About the study: Sources were T cells, B-cell-depleted T cells, or PBMCs; the material itself was cDNA or gDNA.

As handled by the study authors: Researchers report that nucleated cell counts were estimated from reference gene primer amplification. TCRdb keeps only in-frame clones here, not all; method: immunoSEQ multiplex PCR. The D gene and trimming were derived from the DNA, and the V and J assignments and clone size from that table. Of 200,000 to 250,000 clones listed, around 91% are singletons. People in the exposed group encountered a COVID-19 case within 2 weeks before entering the study. Germline lookup yields CDR1 LNHDA and CDR2 SQIVND (reference sequence). V lost 7 bases to trimming and J lost 6 bases, with 13 bases between them. The CDR3 is 14 amino acids.

This sequence originates from a man in his thirties or forties who had been exposed to COVID-19. The chain couples TRBV19 to TRBJ1-6; D is uncertain. Sequences were obtained from PBMCs or T cells enriched from blood (not recorded which). CDR3 region: CASNPPGVNSPLHF. CDR3 nucleotide sequence: TGTGCCAGTAACCCACCAGGTGTTAATTCACCCCTCCACTTT.